This T cell receptor (beta chain) appears in the sequencing data of a study of T cells after yellow fever vaccination. MiXCR, run by TCRdb on the 5' RACE reads, gives a single entry per CDR3 protein. The table lists 300,000 to 350,000 distinct CDR3 sequences, approximately 4% of them singletons. The CDR3 is 14 residues long. Trimming pared 3 bases from V and 3 bases from J, leaving 12 bases between. Looked up from germline, CDR1 is SNHLY and CDR2 is FYNNEI. This clonotype was counted between two and nine times. V usage is TRBV2 and J usage is TRBJ2-7, with TRBD2 as a possible D gene (6 bases). The sample consisted of PBMCs, taken 5 days after the yellow fever booster vaccination. The clonotype was recovered from a man aged 18 to 35 who received the YFV17D yellow fever vaccine. CDR3 DNA sequence: TGTGCCAGCAGTGACCTAGGGGAGGTCTACGAGCAGTACGTC. Amino acid sequence: CASSDLGEVYEQYV.